This TCR beta chain was captured in a study of control samples from healthy donors and cancer patients. This clone was seen a few times. Profiled with immunoSEQ multiplex PCR; TCRdb holds only in-frame clones, not every one. The sample consists of 75,000 to 80,000 clones, around 90% of them appearing once. This CDR3 has 13 residues. The germline CDR1 and CDR2 sequences are LGHNA and YSLEER. The germline V and J ends were trimmed by 1 base and 5 bases, with 8 bases remaining between them. The sequenced sample was PBMCs. This chain joins TRBV4-3 and TRBJ1-1; D gene uncertain. The source of this sequence is a woman aged 50 to 60 with colorectal cancer. This CDR3 is CASSQGSTTEAFF. The CDR3 DNA reads as TGCGCCAGCAGCCAAGGTTCTACGACTGAAGCTTTCTTT.